The 7 T cell receptor beta chains listed next were all sequenced from one sample in a study of PD-1 blockade in classical Hodgkin lymphoma. All patients experienced relapse after autologous stem cell transplantation, and brentuximab vedotin exposure was variable. TCRdb keeps only in-frame clones here, not all; method: immunoSEQ multiplex PCR. The table has tens of thousands of clones, 80% seen once. Sequences were derived from peripheral blood mononuclear cells (PBMCs), sampled before the second cycle of nivolumab. These TCRs come from a human donor with classical Hodgkin lymphoma.

This chain joins TRBV6-5 and TRBJ2-2; either TRBD1 or TRBD2 may supply D (5 bases each). Trimming cost V 10 bases and J 5 bases, with 17 bases left between them. Germline-derived CDR1 and CDR2 are MNHEY and SVGAGI. This CDR3 region has 14 residues. The CDR3 sequence is CATLRGEKTGELFF. The CDR3 DNA is TGTGCCACCTTAAGAGGGGAGAAGACCGGGGAGCTGTTTTTT.

The J gene is TRBJ2-1, the V gene TRBV9, with 8 positions matching TRBD2. This CDR3 comprises 16 residues. Germline V gene sequence: CDR1 SGDLS, CDR2 YYNGEE. Trimming removed 3 bases from V and 4 bases from J; junction bases left unmatched: 9. This CDR3 reads CASSASGSPQYNEQFF. The CDR3 coding sequence is TGTGCCAGCAGCGCCAGCGGGAGTCCGCAGTACAATGAGCAGTTCTTC.

The sample holds a few counts of this clone. V is TRBV10-3 and J is TRBJ1-1; D gene ambiguous. Germline CDR1 reads ENHRY; CDR2 reads SYGVKD. V lost 10 bases and J 7 bases, leaving 16 bases between the germline ends. The CDR3 has 12 amino acids. The CDR3 nucleotides read TGTGCCAACGGGATCAGGAAGGGTGAAGCTTTCTTT. Its protein product is CANGIRKGEAFF.

This sequence joins TRBV4-2 and TRBJ2-1; 10 nucleotides line up with TRBD2. J was trimmed by 7 bases and V by 4 bases; bases with no gene match: 7. Germline CDR1 LGHNA, CDR2 YNFKEQ. CDR3 length equals 15 residues. For the CDR3, the DNA is TGTGCCAGCAGCCCAGCGGGGACTAGCGTTAATGAGCAGTTCTTC. Encoded protein: CASSPAGTSVNEQFF.

The J gene is TRBJ1-3, the V gene TRBV13, with D unclear. V lost 0 bases to trimming and J lost 4 bases, with 10 bases between them. Germline CDR1 and CDR2: PRHDT and FYEKMQ (reference sequence). This CDR3 has 15 residues. Here the CDR3 DNA reads TGTGCCAGCAGCTTAGGCCCCAGAGCGGGAAACACCATATATTTT. Its protein product is CASSLGPRAGNTIYF.

The chain recombines TRBV6-1 with TRBJ1-2; the match to TRBD1 covers 10 bases. V was pared by 6 bases and J by 3 bases, with 7 bases of the junction left unmatched. This CDR3 region has 15 residues. Germline V gene data show CDR1 as MNHNS and CDR2 as SASEGT. CDR3 in amino acids: CASRGDRGGDYGYTF. The CDR3, as DNA: TGTGCCAGCAGGGGGGACAGGGGAGGCGACTATGGCTACACCTTC.

J is TRBJ2-6 and V is TRBV7-2, with 7 bases identical to TRBD1. V lost 0 bases, J lost 0 bases, and 17 bases stayed unmatched. This CDR3 is built from 22 residues. Germline assignment: CDR1 SGHTA and CDR2 FQGNSA. The CDR3 DNA follows: TGTGCCAGCAGCTTAGCCAGCACAGCAGTTCAGGGGGTCATCTCTGGGGCCAACGTCCTGACTTTC. Translated, it gives CASSLASTAVQGVISGANVLTF.